Here is one T cell receptor (beta chain) with its context. Its target is not known. This sample is part of a study of cytomegalovirus exposure and HLA in healthy donors. PCR primers comprised 60 Vbeta and 13 Jbeta primers. Clones were read by immunoSEQ multiplex PCR, and TCRdb kept only the in-frame ones, dropping some. The table lists some 180,000 clones, 80% of them singletons. The V gene end was trimmed by 0 bases and the J gene end by 6 bases; junction bases not matched to a gene: 8. CDR1 and CDR2 from the germline V gene are SGHRS and YFSETQ. The CDR3 spans 17 residues. Regarding the study as a whole: Among the sequence variants, a highly shared cluster was likely an artifact of sequencing. A later analysis, which compared TCR beta chains of equal frequency, found the HLA-associated ones more clonally expanded. V- and J-gene trimming of TCR beta was linked (in a later analysis) to a missense DCLRE1C variant.

The genes are TRBV5-1 and TRBJ2-2; 10 nucleotides agree with TRBD1. The sample consisted of PBMCs. This receptor was taken from a male donor in good health and CMV-seronegative. Here the CDR3 DNA reads TGCGCCAGCAGCTTGGGGTTCAGACAGGGGGCGTCCGGGGAGCTGTTTTTT. Its protein is CASSLGFRQGASGELFF.